These 15 T cell receptor beta chains originate from one sample sequenced in a study of T-cell memory formation after mild COVID-19. MiXCR was run by TCRdb on the 5' RACE reads, yielding one entry per CDR3 protein. The repertoire has 400,000 to 500,000 distinct CDR3 sequences, 18% of them found once; the top ten carry roughly 21%. The sequencing input was PBMCs or a T cell subset sorted from them (not recorded which). All receptors come from a man between 18 and 29 years old who had mild COVID-19 (a few samples of this study predate the infection). Cell type and time point are not known.

The gene calls are TRBV6-4 and TRBJ2-1; D possibly corresponds to TRBD2 (5 bases). Germline CDR1 reads MRHNA; CDR2 reads SNTAGT. This CDR3 spans 15 amino acids. V gave up 6 bases and J gave up 2 bases, with 14 bases separating them. The CDR3 sequence: CASSASPGAYNEQFF. DNA for the CDR3: TGTGCCAGCAGCGCCTCTCCCGGGGCCTACAATGAGCAGTTCTTC.

This clonotype was observed a few times. This sequence joins TRBV27 and TRBJ1-1, with D uncertain. Germline assignment: CDR1 MNHEY and CDR2 SMNVEV (reference sequence). This CDR3 comprises 12 residues. Trimming removed 4 bases at V and 8 bases at J, with 11 bases between. CDR3 nucleotides: TGTGCCAGCAGTTCGGTGGCAGCCGAAGCTTTCTTT. Its translation is CASSSVAAEAFF.

Only a few counts were recorded for this clonotype. V is TRBV4-1 and J is TRBJ1-2; 10 nucleotides line up with TRBD1. CDR1 and CDR2 from the germline V gene are MGHRA and YSYEKL. CDR3 length: 16 amino acids. The V and J ends lost 4 bases and 5 bases, in that order; junction bases with no gene match: 10. CDR3 DNA sequence: TGCGCCAGCAGCCCTAAGTTGGACAGGGGGATATATGGCTACACCTTC. This sequence encodes CASSPKLDRGIYGYTF.

This clonotype has only a few counts. The V and J genes are TRBV4-1 and TRBJ2-1; 7 nucleotides match TRBD2. This CDR3 spans 19 amino acids. Trimming at V came to 3 bases and at J to 0 bases, leaving 14 bases not matched to a gene. In germline, CDR1 is MGHRA, CDR2 YSYEKL. CDR3 DNA sequence: TGCGCCAGCAGCCAGTCTGGGGGGGGGACCACGAGCTCCTACAATGAGCAGTTCTTC. Its translation is CASSQSGGGTTSSYNEQFF.

This clonotype came up a few times. The chain uses TRBV7-3 and TRBJ2-3, with TRBD1 matching over 9 bases. The CDR3 contains 14 residues. Germline CDR1 SGHTA, CDR2 FQGTGA. The ends lost 5 bases at V and 10 bases at J; junction bases unmatched: 10. The CDR3 region is CASSARDREDSQYF. In nucleotides, the CDR3 is TGTGCCAGCAGCGCCCGGGACAGGGAAGACTCGCAGTATTTT.

This clonotype was detected a few times. The J gene is TRBJ1-1, the V gene TRBV29-1; D is perhaps TRBD1 (5 bases). Trimming shortened V by 1 base and J by 2 bases, and 14 bases separated the two germline ends. CDR3 length: 15 residues. Germline V gives CDR1 SQVTM, CDR2 ANQGSEA. The CDR3 here is CSVEGQGVTNTEAFF. DNA of the CDR3: TGCAGCGTTGAAGGGCAGGGTGTAACCAACACTGAAGCTTTCTTT.

The table lists this clonotype with a few counts. The chain has TRBV20-1 and TRBJ2-5, with TRBD1 matching 8 bases. Per the germline V gene, CDR1 is DFQATT and CDR2 is SNEGSKA (reference sequence). The ends lost 3 bases at V and 2 bases at J; junction bases unmatched: 5. This CDR3 is built from 14 residues. CDR3 nucleotides: TGCAGTGCTAGCCCCCGACAGGGGCAAGAGACCCAGTACTTC. This codes for CSASPRQGQETQYF.

The CDR3 DNA is TGCGCCAGCAGCCCAAGATTAATAGTGACCTCCTACAATGAGCAGTTCTTC. This encodes CASSPRLIVTSYNEQFF. The J gene is TRBJ2-1, the V gene TRBV4-3; D is undetermined. CDR3 length: 17 residues. V was shortened by 4 bases and J by 0 bases, with 16 bases between the two germline ends. Germline CDR1 and CDR2: LGHNA and YSLEER.

J is TRBJ1-2 and V is TRBV28, with D possibly being TRBD1 (6 bases). V was trimmed by 4 bases and J by 8 bases, leaving 11 bases between them. The germline V gene encodes CDR1 MDHEN and CDR2 SYDVKM. The CDR3 extends over 12 amino acids. The CDR3 DNA is TGTGCCAGCAGTTCCTACAGGGTCGGCTACACCTTC. It specifies CASSSYRVGYTF.

At least ten counts were recorded for this clonotype. This rearrangement joins TRBV29-1 to TRBJ1-3; TRBD1 is a possible D gene (6 bases). The CDR3 extends over 15 amino acids. V was shortened by 7 bases and J by 0 bases, with 16 bases between the two germline ends. Germline CDR1 and CDR2: SQVTM and ANQGSEA. For the CDR3, the DNA is TGCAGCGCCGGGGGGCCAGGAAACTCTGGAAACACCATATATTTT. It encodes CSAGGPGNSGNTIYF.

The chain has TRBV2 and TRBJ1-6; a possible D gene is TRBD1 (5 bases). Trimming took 3 bases from V and 7 from J, leaving 10 bases between them. The CDR3 is made up of 14 amino acids. CDR1 SNHLY and CDR2 FYNNEI come from the germline V gene. Here the CDR3 reads CASSEQGSNSPLHF. The DNA for the CDR3 is TGTGCCAGCAGTGAGCAGGGTTCCAATTCACCCCTCCACTTT.

This rearrangement joins TRBV27 to TRBJ1-1; D is perhaps TRBD1 (6 bases). CDR1 is MNHEY, CDR2 SMNVEV, per germline (reference sequence). V lost 4 bases, J lost 3 bases, and 15 bases lay in between. This CDR3 comprises 15 residues. The CDR3 DNA reads as TGTGCCAGCAGTTCTTGGGGGCAGGGTGACACTGAAGCTTTCTTT. It yields the protein CASSSWGQGDTEAFF.

The chain employs TRBV5-1 and TRBJ2-1; a weak D match, TRBD2 (8 bases). The CDR3 totals 16 residues. Trimming removed 4 bases at V and 2 bases at J, with 16 bases between. Germline V gene data show CDR1 as SGHRS and CDR2 as YFSETQ. The DNA of the CDR3 is TGCGCCAGCAGCCCGTTAGCGGGACAGCCCTACAATGAGCAGTTCTTC. Translated, it gives CASSPLAGQPYNEQFF.

The rearrangement links TRBV6-5 to TRBJ2-1; 8 nucleotides agree with TRBD2. The CDR3 sequence is 15 residues long. Per the germline V gene, CDR1 is MNHEY and CDR2 is SVGAGI. Unmatched junction bases numbered 9, after V lost 2 bases and J lost 9 bases. CDR3 nucleotide sequence: TGTGCCAGCAGTTACCGGGGGGGGCTTATTGGTGAGCAGTTCTTC. It encodes CASSYRGGLIGEQFF.

This clonotype was found a few times. The gene calls are TRBV5-1 and TRBJ2-2; D remains unclear. This CDR3 has 14 residues. V was shortened by 6 bases and J by 0 bases, with 9 bases between the two germline ends. The germline gives CDR1 SGHRS, CDR2 YFSETQ. The CDR3 DNA follows: TGCGCCAGCACCGGGCCAGCGAACACCGGGGAGCTGTTTTTT. Amino acid sequence: CASTGPANTGELFF.